These 20 T cell receptor beta chains were sequenced from one sample in a study of cytomegalovirus exposure and HLA in healthy donors. The method was immunoSEQ multiplex PCR; TCRdb's version includes in-frame clones alone and lacks a portion of them. The sample holds about 160,000 clones, 95% to 96% seen once. The sequenced sample was PBMCs. The receptors derive from a young woman in good health and CMV-seronegative.

This sequence joins TRBV2 and TRBJ1-1; a possible D gene is TRBD1 (5 bases). This CDR3 region has 15 residues. Germline CDR1 SNHLY, CDR2 FYNNEI. Trimming left V 3 bases short and J 5 bases short, with 16 bases between. CDR3 bases: TGTGCCAGCAGTGATCCGGCCTTTCAGGGAACTGAAGCTTTCTTT. Translated: CASSDPAFQGTEAFF.

The chain uses TRBV2 and TRBJ1-2, with TRBD1 as a possible D gene (5 bases). This CDR3 region has 12 residues. Germline-derived CDR1 and CDR2 are SNHLY and FYNNEI. Deletions cut 6 bases from V and 4 bases from J, with 9 bases between. The CDR3 DNA follows: TGTGCCAGCAGGACAGATTCCTATGGCTACACCTTC. Protein sequence: CASRTDSYGYTF.

The CDR3 sequence is CATAAMNTEAFF. CDR3 sequence (DNA): TGTGCCACCGCGGCCATGAACACTGAAGCTTTCTTT. The rearrangement joins TRBV6-6 to TRBJ1-1; D not certain. This CDR3 region has 12 residues. V was cut by 10 bases and J by 0 bases, with 9 bases left in between. The germline gives CDR1 MNHNY, CDR2 SVGAGI (reference sequence).

The chain carries TRBV10-3 and TRBJ1-2; TRBD1 might be the D (5 bases). The CDR3 spans 12 residues. Per the germline V gene, CDR1 is ENHRY and CDR2 is SYGVKD. Trimming stripped 4 bases from V and 2 bases from J, with 5 bases between. CDR3 amino acids: CAISAGNYGYTF. The CDR3 DNA reads TGTGCCATCAGTGCAGGGAACTATGGCTACACCTTC.

CDR3 coding DNA: TGTGCCAGCAGCTTACGACTTTCCGGGGAGCTGTTTTTT. Protein sequence: CASSLRLSGELFF. The chain employs TRBV13 and TRBJ2-2; D unclear. The CDR3 loop spans 13 amino acids. Germline CDR1 and CDR2: PRHDT and FYEKMQ (reference sequence). Deletions cut 2 bases from V and 6 bases from J, with 7 bases between.

This clone was found once. The J gene is TRBJ1-5, the V gene TRBV5-1; TRBD1 is a possible D gene (5 bases). V lost 2 bases and J 6 bases, leaving 15 bases between the germline ends. The CDR3 runs 15 residues. Germline V gene lookup returns CDR1 SGHRS and CDR2 YFSETQ. DNA of the CDR3: TGCGCCAGCAGCTTCGGACACGGGAGGGGTCAGCCCCAGCATTTT. Its protein product is CASSFGHGRGQPQHF.

The chain joins TRBV15 to TRBJ1-1; 8 bases are a match to TRBD1. Germline V gives CDR1 LNHNV, CDR2 YYDKDF (reference sequence). Unmatched junction bases numbered 12, after V lost 9 bases and J lost 6 bases. The CDR3 extends over 14 amino acids. The CDR3 loop reads CATRTGGGFAEAFF. CDR3 in DNA: TGTGCCACGAGAACAGGGGGAGGTTTCGCTGAAGCTTTCTTT.

This clone was seen once. The V and J genes are TRBV4-3 and TRBJ2-1; 9 bases are a match to TRBD1. In germline, CDR1 is LGHNA, CDR2 YSLEER. V shed 1 base and J 3 bases; nucleotides not matched to a gene: 13. The CDR3 loop spans 19 amino acids. As DNA, the CDR3 is TGCGCCAGCAGCCAAGTTTTCACCCCTCGGGACAGGGTCTACAATGAGCAGTTCTTC. The encoded protein is CASSQVFTPRDRVYNEQFF.

This chain uses TRBV5-6 with TRBJ1-2; 7 positions agree with TRBD1. Looked up from germline, CDR1 is SGHDT and CDR2 is YYEEEE. This CDR3 has 17 amino acids. V dropped 0 bases and J dropped 8; count of bases not matched to a gene: 16. CDR3 in amino acids: CASSLALSPFRGEGYTF. CDR3 coding DNA: TGTGCCAGCAGCTTGGCCCTCTCCCCGTTCAGGGGGGAGGGCTACACCTTC.

The chain uses TRBV18 and TRBJ2-3; no firm D call. The V end lost 5 bases, the J end lost 0 bases, and 3 bases lay between the germline ends. Germline lookup yields CDR1 KGHSH and CDR2 LQKENI. This CDR3 is 12 amino acids long. The CDR3 DNA sequence: TGTGCCAGCTCATCTAGCACAGATACGCAGTATTTT. It translates to CASSSSTDTQYF.

V usage is TRBV30 and J usage is TRBJ2-2; 8 nucleotides agree with TRBD2. The J segment lost 0 bases and the V segment lost 3 bases, leaving 3 bases of the junction unmatched. Germline V lookup: CDR1 GTSNPN, CDR2 SVGIG (reference sequence). This CDR3 contains 15 residues. For the CDR3, the DNA is TGTGCCTGGAGGCCGGGACTAGCGAACACCGGGGAGCTGTTTTTT. Its translation is CAWRPGLANTGELFF.

This sequence joins TRBV6-5 and TRBJ2-3; D is possibly TRBD1 (5 bases). V was cut by 2 bases and J by 0 bases, with 9 bases left in between. The germline V gene has CDR1 MNHEY and CDR2 SVGAGI. CDR3 length: 15 amino acids. The CDR3 bases are TGTGCCAGCAGTTACGCAGGGCAGAGCACAGATACGCAGTATTTT. Protein sequence: CASSYAGQSTDTQYF.

The chain employs TRBV7-2 and TRBJ2-1; no definite D call. V was cut by 5 bases and J by 8 bases, with 10 bases left in between. Germline loops: CDR1 SGHTA, CDR2 FQGNSA. The CDR3 runs 12 residues. The CDR3, as DNA: TGTGCCAGCAGCCATAATATAGATGAGCAGTTCTTC. Protein product: CASSHNIDEQFF.

This chain links TRBV5-1 with TRBJ1-6, with 8 positions matching TRBD1. Germline assignment: CDR1 SGHRS and CDR2 YFSETQ. V trimming: 4 bases; J trimming: 14 bases; junction bases outside the gene matches: 17. The CDR3 runs 16 residues. The CDR3 DNA reads TGCGCCAGCAGCCCGGGACCAGGGACAGGCCGTTGGGCCCTCCACTTT. Translation: CASSPGPGTGRWALHF. The full variable domain, in which reference TRBV5-1 and TRBJ1-6 provide the parts outside the CDR3, is KAGVTQTPRYLIKTRGQQVTLSCSPISGHRSVSWYQQTPGQGLQFLFEYFSETQRNKGNFPGRFSGRQFSNSRSEMNVSTLELGDSALYLCASSPGPGTGRWALHFGNGTRLTVT.

The chain joins TRBV19 to TRBJ1-2; TRBD1 agrees at 10 bases. The V and J ends lost 6 bases and 7 bases, in that order; junction bases with no gene match: 14. The CDR3 covers 16 residues. Germline loops: CDR1 LNHDA, CDR2 SQIVND (reference sequence). The CDR3, as DNA: TGTGCCAGTAGCAATCTTCCCGGGACAGGGGTTTTTGGCTACACCTTC. Its translation: CASSNLPGTGVFGYTF. The whole variable domain, filled in from reference TRBV19 and TRBJ1-2, reads DGGITQSPKYLFRKEGQNVTLSCEQNLNHDAMYWYRQDPGQGLRLIYYSQIVNDFQKGDIAEGYSVSREKKESFPLTVTSAQKNPTAFYLCASSNLPGTGVFGYTFGSGTRLTVV.

The chain uses TRBV5-4 and TRBJ2-7; D is unclear. V shed 3 bases and J shed 6 bases, with 16 bases lying between them. The CDR3 is made up of 14 amino acids. CDR1 SGHNT and CDR2 YYREEE come from the germline V gene (reference sequence). The CDR3 DNA follows: TGTGCCAGCAGCTCCGCCGACTTGCTGGCCGAGCAGTACTTC. This gives the protein CASSSADLLAEQYF.

The chain links TRBV9 to TRBJ2-5, with TRBD1 identical over 9 bases. The CDR3 is 14 residues long. Germline trimming cut 4 bases from V and 5 bases from J; bases unmatched to any gene: 6. Germline CDR1 reads SGDLS; CDR2 reads YYNGEE. The CDR3 spells CASSLQGAQETQYF. CDR3 in DNA: TGTGCCAGCAGCCTACAGGGGGCGCAGGAGACCCAGTACTTC.

The gene calls are TRBV6-4 and TRBJ2-6, with D possibly matching TRBD1 (5 bases). The CDR3 loop spans 16 amino acids. V was trimmed by 2 bases and J by 1 base, leaving 9 bases between them. CDR1 and CDR2 from the germline V gene are MRHNA and SNTAGT. The CDR3: CASSDGRGSGANVLTF. CDR3 coding DNA: TGTGCCAGCAGTGACGGAAGGGGTTCTGGGGCCAACGTCCTGACTTTC.

The chain couples TRBV6-5 to TRBJ1-1; D remains ambiguous. The ends were cut back, 8 bases at V and 4 bases at J, with 8 bases in the middle. Per the germline V gene, CDR1 is MNHEY and CDR2 is SVGAGI. The CDR3 extends over 11 amino acids. The CDR3 protein is CASETGTEAFF. CDR3 bases: TGTGCCAGCGAAACGGGCACTGAAGCTTTCTTT.

In regard to this clone: The junction and the germline gene differ at one end; a read error may be behind it. This sequence joins TRBV7-9 and TRBJ1-5; TRBD1 aligns across 10 bases. Per germline, CDR1 SEHNR and CDR2 FQNEAQ (reference sequence). This CDR3 is 14 amino acids long. The CDR3 DNA sequence: TGTGCCAGCAGCTCGACAGGGGGCAACCAGCCCCAGCATTTT. Protein product: CASSSTGGNQPQHF. Drawing the rest from reference TRBV7-9 and TRBJ1-5, the complete variable domain is DTGVSQNPRHKITKRGQNVTFRCDPISEHNRLYWYRQTLGQGPEFLTYFQNEAQLEKSRLLSDRFSAERPKGSFSTLEIQRTEQGDSAMYLCASSSTGGNQPQHFGDGTRLSIL.